The next 14 T cell receptor beta chains were all read from a single sample in a study of beta chain features in type 1 diabetes. Every bit of the isolated RNA underwent reverse transcription, so sequencing read expressed TCRB transcripts. The method was immunoSEQ multiplex PCR; TCRdb's version includes in-frame clones alone and lacks a portion of them. The top ten hold 1% to 1.5% of the sample, which has about 200,000 clones, approximately 10% seen once. The sequencing input was central memory CD4+ T cells from blood. The origin of the receptors is a man between 18 and 29 years old in good health.

The table lists this clone with a few counts. This chain joins TRBV9 and TRBJ2-2; D tentatively reads TRBD1 or TRBD2 (5 bases each). This CDR3 comprises 16 residues. Germline V gene lookup returns CDR1 SGDLS and CDR2 YYNGEE. Trimming took off 3 bases at V and 3 bases at J, with 15 bases between the two ends. The CDR3 nucleotides read TGTGCCAGCAGCGCTCACCGGGACCCATACACCGGGGAGCTGTTTTTT. Its protein product is CASSAHRDPYTGELFF.

The chain has TRBV7-2 and TRBJ2-1; D perhaps matches TRBD2 (7 bases). CDR3 length: 16 amino acids. Looked up from germline, CDR1 is SGHTA and CDR2 is FQGNSA. Trimming removed 7 bases from V and 4 bases from J, with 20 bases in between. CDR3 region: CASTKGLGGGYNEQFF. In DNA, the CDR3 is TGTGCCAGCACCAAGGGTCTAGGGGGAGGGTACAATGAGCAGTTCTTC.

The CDR3 sequence: CASSQGLAGGRVGANVLTF. CDR3 in DNA: TGTGCCAGCAGCCAAGGACTAGCGGGAGGTCGTGTAGGGGCCAACGTCCTGACTTTC. The rearrangement joins TRBV4-2 to TRBJ2-6; 13 bases align to TRBD2. V was pared by 1 base and J by 4 bases, with 7 bases of the junction left unmatched. This CDR3 comprises 19 residues. Per the germline V gene, CDR1 is LGHNA and CDR2 is YNFKEQ.

This clone has just a few counts. The V call is TRBV25-1, the J call TRBJ2-1, with D perhaps TRBD2 (6 bases). The CDR3 extends over 17 amino acids. Germline V gives CDR1 MGHDK, CDR2 SYGVNS. V lost 4 bases and J lost 10, with 26 bases in between. The CDR3 region has the DNA TGTGCCAGCAGTGCCCCCAGACTAGGGTCCCCTATCCGCGAGCAGTTCTTC. Protein product: CASSAPRLGSPIREQFF.

This clone was recorded a few times. The chain joins TRBV11-2 to TRBJ2-1, with 12 bases fitting TRBD2. Germline CDR1 is SGHAT and CDR2 is FQNNGV. There are 17 residues in the CDR3. Losses at the gene ends were 6 bases for V and 9 bases for J; bases not matched to a gene: 15. The CDR3 nucleotides read TGTGCCAGCAGTGGAGGTAATGGACTAGCGGGAAGTGGTGAGCAGTTCTTC. This translates into CASSGGNGLAGSGEQFF.

This clone was detected a few times. This chain links TRBV5-1 with TRBJ2-1; D remains unclear. Trimming pared 0 bases from V and 8 bases from J, leaving 15 bases between. CDR1 is SGHRS and CDR2 is YFSETQ in the germline V gene. The CDR3 sequence is 15 residues long. The CDR3 sequence: CASSLDGIPVDEQFF. The CDR3 nucleotides are TGCGCCAGCAGCTTGGACGGTATCCCGGTCGATGAGCAGTTCTTC.

This clone was seen a few times. The chain has TRBV7-3 and TRBJ2-1; no firm D call. CDR3 length equals 13 residues. Between the trimmed V and J ends, which lost 0 bases and 6 bases, there was a span of 6 bases. The germline V gene has CDR1 SGHTA and CDR2 FQGTGA. CDR3 bases: TGTGCCAGCAGCTTAACCGTAACCAATGAGCAGTTCTTC. Translated: CASSLTVTNEQFF.

A few counts support this clone. This chain links TRBV7-2 with TRBJ2-6; D is ambiguous. This CDR3 region has 14 residues. V dropped 5 bases and J dropped 2 bases, with 7 bases sitting between them. Germline V gives CDR1 SGHTA, CDR2 FQGNSA. CDR3 DNA sequence: TGTGCCAGCAGCGTAAACCCTGGGGCCAACGTCCTGACTTTC. Its translation is CASSVNPGANVLTF.

This clone was seen only a few times. The V gene is TRBV4-1, the J gene TRBJ1-2; D is uncertain. The germline V gene encodes CDR1 MGHRA and CDR2 YSYEKL. Trimming removed 1 base at V and 2 bases at J, with 17 bases between. This CDR3 has 17 amino acids. The chain's CDR3 is CASSQVAARRANYGYTF. CDR3 sequence (DNA): TGCGCCAGCAGCCAAGTCGCCGCACGGCGAGCGAACTATGGCTACACCTTC.

This clone appeared many times. V is TRBV10-3 and J is TRBJ1-2; D gene uncertain. Trimming stripped 0 bases from V and 2 bases from J, with 4 bases between. This CDR3 contains 13 residues. Germline V gives CDR1 ENHRY, CDR2 SYGVKD. CDR3 loop: CAISESPNYGYTF. The DNA for the CDR3 is TGTGCCATCAGTGAGTCCCCGAACTATGGCTACACCTTC.

The chain uses TRBV10-3 and TRBJ2-1; 9 bases agree with TRBD2. Trimming took 8 bases from V and 4 from J; bases not matched to a gene: 3. The CDR3 length is 13 residues. Germline V gene sequence: CDR1 ENHRY, CDR2 SYGVKD. The CDR3 region is CAIAGGPYNEQFF. The CDR3 DNA is TGTGCCATCGCGGGAGGGCCATACAATGAGCAGTTCTTC.

Many counts were recorded for this clone. The rearrangement joins TRBV18 to TRBJ2-7, with 8 bases matching TRBD1. Trimming took 3 bases from V and 3 from J; bases not matched to a gene: 13. Germline V CDR1 and CDR2: KGHSH, LQKENI. The CDR3 sequence is 17 residues long. The CDR3 bases are TGTGCCAGCTCACCCCTCGGATCCGAGACAGGGGTCTACGAGCAGTACTTC. Protein sequence: CASSPLGSETGVYEQYF.

This clone was counted only a few times. The J gene is TRBJ2-1, the V gene TRBV7-8; 13 bases match TRBD2. The CDR3 loop spans 15 amino acids. The V gene end was trimmed by 5 bases and the J gene end by 10 bases; junction bases not matched to a gene: 8. Germline V lookup: CDR1 SGHVS, CDR2 FQNEAQ. The CDR3, as DNA: TGTGCCAGCAGCCCCCCCGGACTAGCGGGAGAGGAGCAGTTCTTC. It codes for CASSPPGLAGEEQFF. Full variable domain (missing parts from reference TRBV7-8 and TRBJ2-1): GAGVSQSPRYKVAKRGQDVALRCDPISGHVSLFWYQQALGQGPEFLTYFQNEAQLDKSGLPSDRFFAERPEGSVSTLKIQRTQQEDSAVYLCASSPPGLAGEEQFFGPGTRLTVL.

The rearrangement uses TRBV9 and TRBJ1-2, with TRBD1 as a possible D gene (6 bases). CDR1 SGDLS and CDR2 YYNGEE come from the germline V gene. The CDR3 loop spans 14 amino acids. The V end was cut by 4 bases, the J end by 8 bases, with 18 bases between. CDR3 in DNA: TGTGCCAGCAGCCCCAGAATGATGGGGGGCGGCTACACCTTC. Encoded protein: CASSPRMMGGGYTF.